This T cell receptor (beta chain) was sequenced during a study of T cell responses to AZD1222 COVID-19 vaccine. The wider study: Second doses were pooled across both intervals (about 4 or about 12 weeks). Study observations and caveats: Close to half of spike-specific TCRs reportedly recognize unmutated variant regions.

Comments on this clone: What it recognizes is unknown.

Sequenced by immunoSEQ multiplex PCR; TCRdb stores in-frame clones only, minus some. The sample holds about 120,000 clones; 88% are singletons and the top ten take approximately 10%. Germline V gene lookup returns CDR1 SGHTA and CDR2 FQGNSA. CDR3 length: 16 residues. With V trimmed by 1 base and J by 2 bases, 3 bases remained unmatched. Sequences were derived from peripheral blood, sampled on day 0 of AZD1222 vaccination. The source is an adult in good health. V is TRBV7-2 and J is TRBJ1-4, with 8 bases lining up with TRBD1. CDR3 bases: TGTGCCAGCAGCTTAGGGGGGACAGGCACTAATGAAAAACTGTTTTTT. It encodes CASSLGGTGTNEKLFF.